These 5 T cell receptor beta chains originate from one sample sequenced in a study of cytomegalovirus exposure and HLA in healthy donors. PCR involved 60 Vbeta and 13 Jbeta primers. Some clones are missing from TCRdb's copy, which holds only in-frame ones; the method was immunoSEQ multiplex PCR. The table lists about 200,000 clones, roughly 85% of them singletons. The sample consisted of PBMCs. These receptors were taken from a woman between 25 and 40 years old in good health and CMV-seropositive.

This sequence joins TRBV9 and TRBJ1-4, with D possibly TRBD1 on 6 matching bases. V lost 3 bases and J 1 base, leaving 10 bases between the germline ends. The CDR3 covers 15 residues. Germline V gene lookup returns CDR1 SGDLS and CDR2 YYNGEE. CDR3 nucleotide sequence: TGTGCCAGCAGCGAAGGGGGGGGAACTAATGAAAAACTGTTTTTT. It specifies CASSEGGGTNEKLFF.

The chain recombines TRBV7-8 with TRBJ2-1, with 14 bases identical to TRBD2. Germline assignment: CDR1 SGHVS and CDR2 FQNEAQ. Losses at the gene ends were 1 base for V and 4 bases for J; bases not matched to a gene: 0. This CDR3 contains 16 residues. CDR3 protein: CASSLGTSGGYNEQFF. The CDR3, as DNA: TGTGCCAGCAGCTTAGGGACTAGCGGGGGGTACAATGAGCAGTTCTTC.

This clone was counted once. The rearrangement uses TRBV5-4 and TRBJ2-1; D not certain. This CDR3 region has 13 residues. Per the germline V gene, CDR1 is SGHNT and CDR2 is YYREEE (reference sequence). Trimming removed 2 bases at V and 6 bases at J, with 9 bases between. The CDR3, as DNA: TGTGCCAGCAGCTTACAAACCATCAATGAGCAGTTCTTC. It yields the protein CASSLQTINEQFF.

The table lists this clone with many counts. J is TRBJ1-1 and V is TRBV6-5; TRBD1 might be the D (6 bases). Germline-derived CDR1 and CDR2 are MNHEY and SVGAGI. Trimming removed 4 bases from V and 4 bases from J, with 13 bases in between. The CDR3 consists of 14 residues. The CDR3 sequence: CASSSAGVITEAFF. As DNA, the CDR3 is TGTGCCAGCAGTTCGGCAGGGGTAATCACTGAAGCTTTCTTT.

The table lists this clone with a few counts. This sequence joins TRBV2 and TRBJ1-4; D unclear. Deletions cut 2 bases from V and 13 bases from J, with 14 bases between. The CDR3 covers 13 residues. CDR1 is SNHLY, CDR2 FYNNEI, per germline. For the CDR3, the DNA is TGTGCCAGCAGTGAAACGGCACCGGGGAGACTGTTTTTT. It codes for CASSETAPGRLFF.